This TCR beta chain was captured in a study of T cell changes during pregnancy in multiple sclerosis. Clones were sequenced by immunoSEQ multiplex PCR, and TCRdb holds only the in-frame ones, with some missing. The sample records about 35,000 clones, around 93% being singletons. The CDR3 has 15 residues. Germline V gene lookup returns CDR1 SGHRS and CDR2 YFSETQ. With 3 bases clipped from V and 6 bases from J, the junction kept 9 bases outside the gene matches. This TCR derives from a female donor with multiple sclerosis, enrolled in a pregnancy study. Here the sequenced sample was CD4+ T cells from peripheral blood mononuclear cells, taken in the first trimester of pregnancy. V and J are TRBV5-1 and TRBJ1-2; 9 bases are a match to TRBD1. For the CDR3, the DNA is TGCGCCAGCAGCTCACCGGACAGGGGAATGGATGGCTACACCTTC. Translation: CASSSPDRGMDGYTF.